These 7 T cell receptor beta chains were all obtained from the same sample, sequenced in a study of shared clonotypes between healthy human individuals. Some clones are missing from TCRdb's copy, which holds only in-frame ones; the method was immunoSEQ multiplex PCR. The sample includes 400,000 to 500,000 clones, less than 80% of them seen just once. Sample: PBMCs. The receptors were gathered from a woman between 40 and 55 years old in good health. Some clones in this sample may be carry-over from other donors' samples.

This rearrangement joins TRBV7-3 to TRBJ2-7, with 7 nucleotides matching TRBD1. This CDR3 contains 14 residues. Trimming took 2 bases from V and 5 from J; bases not matched to a gene: 6. Germline lookup yields CDR1 SGHTA and CDR2 FQGTGA. As DNA, the CDR3 is TGTGCCAGCAGCTTAGGCGGACAGGCGGACGAGCAGTACTTC. This gives the protein CASSLGGQADEQYF.

This chain connects TRBV18 to TRBJ2-1; TRBD2 aligns across 13 bases. From germline, CDR1 is KGHSH and CDR2 LQKENI. V shed 8 bases, J shed 4 bases, and the junction held 2 bases outside the gene matches. This CDR3 region has 14 residues. CDR3 residues: CASGTSGNYNEQFF. The CDR3 DNA is TGTGCCAGCGGGACTAGCGGGAATTACAATGAGCAGTTCTTC.

The chain has TRBV6-5 and TRBJ1-3; TRBD1 might be the D (6 bases). CDR1 MNHEY and CDR2 SVGAGI come from the germline V gene. V was pared by 8 bases and J by 1 base, with 12 bases between. The CDR3 consists of 14 residues. In DNA, the CDR3 is TGTGCCAGCCGCCGAGGGGGGTCTGGAAACACCATATATTTT. The encoded protein is CASRRGGSGNTIYF.

The chain combines TRBV11-2 with TRBJ2-1; the D is unclear. The CDR3 sequence is 13 residues long. Germline CDR1 reads SGHAT; CDR2 reads FQNNGV. V was cut by 4 bases and J by 7 bases, with 11 bases left in between. Here the CDR3 DNA reads TGTGCCAGCAGCTCCCCCCTGAAGAATGAGCAGTTCTTC. This sequence encodes CASSSPLKNEQFF.

The rearrangement links TRBV18 to TRBJ2-2; 8 positions agree with TRBD2. Germline lookup yields CDR1 KGHSH and CDR2 LQKENI. Trimming at V came to 1 base and at J to 4 bases, leaving 5 bases not matched to a gene. The CDR3 spans 16 residues. The CDR3 nucleotides read TGTGCCAGCTCACCACTTCTAGCGGGTGTCACCGGGGAGCTGTTTTTT. Translated: CASSPLLAGVTGELFF.

V gene TRBV7-7 combines with J gene TRBJ1-1, with D uncertain. Germline-derived CDR1 and CDR2 are SSHAT and FNYEAQ (reference sequence). CDR3 length: 13 amino acids. V was trimmed by 2 bases and J by 0 bases, leaving 4 bases between them. CDR3 nucleotides: TGTGCCAGCAGCTTAAGTATGAACACTGAAGCTTTCTTT. Its translation: CASSLSMNTEAFF.

Concerning this clone: At one end, the junction sequence differs from germline, possibly due to a read error. The same CDR3 is also encoded by other DNA sequences in this sample. The V gene is TRBV30, the J gene TRBJ2-7; D gene uncertain. The CDR3 loop spans 12 amino acids. CDR1 and CDR2 (germline): GTSNPN, SVGIG (reference sequence). This CDR3 reads CAWGVSVGEQYF. As DNA, the CDR3 is TGTGCCTGGGGTGTTTCGGTAGGTGAGCAGTACTTC. Full variable domain (outside the CDR3, taken from reference TRBV30 and TRBJ2-7): SQTIHQWPATLVQPVGSPLSLECTVEGTSNPNLYWYRQAAGRGLQLLFYSVGIGQISSEVPQNLSASRPQDRQFILSSKKLLLSDSGFYLCAWGVSVGEQYFGPGTRLTVT.